These T cell receptor beta chains were read from a single sample in a study of regulatory T cells in long-lasting Graves disease. TCRdb independently ran MiXCR on the multiplex PCR reads; one entry per CDR3 protein. The data show 350,000 to 450,000 distinct CDR3 sequences, 15% seen once. The sample also formed part of further work on T cells in Graves' hyperthyroidism and ophthalmopathy.

This specimen was peripheral blood mononuclear cells (PBMCs), taken at new diagnosis, from a patient treated with antithyroid drugs. The receptors stem from a young woman with Graves disease. CDR3s include the opening cysteine and the closing phenylalanine or tryptophan. Fields, in order: clone size, J gene, V gene, D gene, CDR3 protein, CDR3 DNA. The D gene is left open where the match is weak. Expanded clones get a size class; other rows say once, few or many, or leave the size out.

many | TRBJ2-1 | TRBV28 | TRBD2 | CASSWGLAGGPSSYNEQFF | TGTGCCAGCAGTTGGGGACTAGCGGGAGGCCCAAGCTCCTACAATGAGCAGTTCTTC
many | TRBJ2-3 | TRBV2 | - | CASTRGSTDTQYF | TGTGCCAGCACGCGGGGTAGCACAGATACGCAGTATTTT
many | TRBJ2-1 | TRBV7-2 | TRBD2 | CASSLAFGRDNEQFF | TGTGCCAGCAGCTTAGCGTTCGGGAGGGACAATGAGCAGTTCTTC
few | TRBJ2-1 | TRBV2 | - | CASSENGRSYNEQFF | TGTGCCAGCAGTGAAAATGGGAGGTCCTACAATGAGCAGTTCTTC
- | TRBJ2-7 | TRBV27 | - | CASSLTFNYEQYF | TGTGCCAGCAGTCTAACTTTCAATTACGAGCAGTACTTC
once | TRBJ2-3 | TRBV7-9 | TRBD2 | CASRGTSRLTDTQYF | TGTGCCAGCAGGGGGACTAGTCGTCTCACAGATACGCAGTATTTT
many | TRBJ2-7 | TRBV2 | - | CASSDGNSYEQYF | TGTGCCAGCAGTGACGGGAACTCCTACGAGCAGTACTTC
many | TRBJ2-1 | TRBV20-1 | TRBD2 | CSARSASGRSSNEQFF | TGCAGTGCTAGATCGGCTAGCGGGAGGTCCTCTAATGAGCAGTTCTTC
many | TRBJ2-1 | TRBV6-2/TRBV6-3 | - | CASKGYNEQFF | TGTGCCAGCAAGGGCTACAATGAGCAGTTCTTC
- | TRBJ1-1 | TRBV29-1 | - | CSVGALEAFF | TGCAGCGTCGGGGCTCTAGAAGCTTTCTTT
few | TRBJ2-7 | TRBV27 | TRBD2 | CASSLLGGSEQYF | TGTGCCAGCAGTTTATTGGGCGGGAGCGAGCAGTACTTC
many | TRBJ2-3 | TRBV7-6 | TRBD2 | CASSSLPAGVVDTQYF | TGTGCCAGCAGCTCCCTCCCAGCGGGAGTGGTAGATACGCAGTATTTT
- | TRBJ1-2 | TRBV29-1 | - | CSVRPVGNQEAYTF | TGCAGCGTCCGACCCGTGGGCAACCAGGAAGCCTACACCTTC
few | TRBJ2-7 | TRBV5-1 | TRBD1 | CASSFRGQYGQYF | TGCGCCAGCAGCTTTAGGGGGCAATACGGGCAGTACTTC
many | TRBJ2-1 | TRBV7-2 | - | CASSLVAAPYNEQFF | TGTGCCAGCAGCTTAGTGGCGGCTCCCTACAATGAGCAGTTCTTC
many | TRBJ2-1 | TRBV11-2 | TRBD2 | CASSLGPRWGTSGRLANEQFF | TGTGCCAGCAGCTTGGGCCCTCGTTGGGGGACTAGCGGGAGATTGGCAAATGAGCAGTTCTTC
many | TRBJ1-2 | TRBV27 | - | CASSRFPGQGYTF | TGTGCCAGCAGTAGATTCCCCGGACAGGGCTACACCTTC
many | TRBJ2-1 | TRBV11-3 | - | CASSGIGRGGSYNEQFF | TGTGCCAGCAGTGGGATCGGCAGGGGAGGCTCCTACAATGAGCAGTTCTTC
many | TRBJ1-6 | TRBV27 | TRBD1 | CASSVAGQGYSPLHF | TGTGCCAGCAGTGTCGCGGGACAGGGTTATTCACCCCTCCACTTT
few | TRBJ2-1 | TRBV28 | TRBD2 | CASSFSLAVNNEQFF | TGTGCCAGCAGTTTCAGCCTAGCGGTCAACAATGAGCAGTTCTTC
many | TRBJ2-2 | TRBV28 | - | CASSSRTGELFF | TGTGCCAGCAGTTCGCGGACCGGGGAGCTGTTTTTT
many | TRBJ1-1 | TRBV19 | - | CASSISRVDTEAFF | TGTGCCAGTAGTATCAGCAGGGTGGACACTGAAGCTTTCTTT
many | TRBJ2-7 | TRBV7-9 | - | CASSLEYEQYF | TGTGCCAGCAGCTTGGAATACGAGCAGTACTTC
few | TRBJ1-4 | TRBV30 | - | CASQQGNNEKLFF | TGTGCCTCACAGCAGGGCAATAATGAAAAACTGTTTTTT
- | TRBJ1-2 | TRBV10-3 | TRBD1 | CAISVPTGDYAGGYTF | TGTGCCATCAGTGTCCCCACAGGGGATTATGCGGGCGGCTACACCTTC
few | TRBJ2-3 | TRBV11-2 | - | CASDRGSRTTDTQYF | TGTGCCAGCGACAGAGGGAGTAGGACCACAGATACGCAGTATTTT
many | TRBJ2-1 | TRBV12-3/TRBV12-4 | TRBD1 | CASRGWDRGGELLRNEQFF | TGTGCCAGCAGGGGATGGGACAGGGGGGGCGAGCTTTTGAGGAATGAGCAGTTCTTC
- | TRBJ1-6 | TRBV10-3 | - | CAITGQLDSPLHF | TGTGCCATCACCGGACAGTTGGATTCACCCCTCCACTTT
many | TRBJ1-1 | TRBV9 | - | CASSGLNTEAFF | TGTGCCAGCAGCGGCCTGAACACTGAAGCTTTCTTT
many | TRBJ1-2 | TRBV6-5 | TRBD1 | CASSFEPGQVIYGYTF | TGTGCCAGCAGTTTCGAACCGGGACAGGTCATATATGGCTACACCTTC
- | TRBJ1-4 | TRBV11-2 | - | CASSRFSVGALKEKLFF | TGTGCCAGCAGCCGCTTTTCGGTGGGGGCCCTTAAAGAAAAACTGTTTTTT
few | TRBJ2-2 | TRBV28 | - | CASSLYITGELFF | TGTGCCAGCAGTTTATATATCACCGGGGAGCTGTTTTTT
few | TRBJ2-1 | TRBV5-1 | - | CASSLGIPSRDGQFF | TGCGCCAGCAGCTTGGGGATACCTTCTAGGGATGGGCAGTTCTTC
many | TRBJ2-7 | TRBV20-1 | - | CSAELGGYEQYF | TGCAGTGCTGAACTAGGGGGGTACGAGCAGTACTTC
- | TRBJ1-3 | TRBV28 | - | CASTNPWHGSLSGNTIYF | TGTGCCAGCACCAACCCCTGGCACGGATCCCTCTCTGGAAACACCATATATTTT
- | TRBJ2-5 | TRBV5-5 | TRBD2 | CASSWIRLAGQETQYF | TGCGCCAGCAGCTGGATCAGGCTAGCGGGCCAAGAGACCCAGTACTTC
many | TRBJ2-7 | TRBV27 | TRBD1 | CASSQGTGYAEQYF | TGTGCCAGCAGTCAGGGGACAGGGTACGCCGAGCAGTACTTC
many | TRBJ2-7 | TRBV30 | TRBD1 | CAWSDGLTGGSEQYF | TGTGCCTGGAGTGATGGGCTTACAGGGGGCAGCGAGCAGTACTTC
few | TRBJ1-6 | TRBV6-1 | - | CASKLGEDSPLHF | TGTGCCAGCAAGTTGGGGGAGGATTCACCCCTCCACTTT
many | TRBJ2-7 | TRBV20-1 | - | CSAPRDHSYEQYF | TGCAGTGCTCCGCGGGACCACTCCTACGAGCAGTACTTC
few | TRBJ2-7 | TRBV18 | - | CASSPPTSSYEQYF | TGTGCCAGCTCACCTCCAACTTCTTCCTACGAGCAGTACTTC
many | TRBJ2-1 | TRBV3-1 | TRBD1 | CASRYRDRGPNEQFF | TGTGCCAGCAGGTACCGGGACAGGGGGCCGAATGAGCAGTTCTTC
many | TRBJ2-5 | TRBV7-9 | TRBD2 | CASSRGTSGSFIETQYF | TGTGCCAGCAGCCGGGGGACTAGCGGGAGTTTCATAGAGACCCAGTACTTC